Below, one TCR beta chain is given with its context. Its antigen is as yet unknown. Exclusion of patients followed from uncontrolled infection, other autoimmune disease, pregnancy or lactation. The PBMCs were sourced from fresh peripheral blood (around 10 ml). These data originate in a study of T cells in Graves' hyperthyroidism and ophthalmopathy. Study observations and caveats: The model forecast ophthalmopathy, anticipating it by a median 6.5 months before onset. Among thyroid clonotypes expanded above 0.001, most also appeared in blood.

The investigators amplified TCR beta CDR3 regions from RNA transcripts. An initial round of RT-PCR targeting the TCR CDR3 relied on the HTBI primer set. TCRdb called the multiplex PCR reads again in MiXCR, with one record for every CDR3 protein. The table lists about 600,000 distinct CDR3 sequences, roughly a sixth of them singletons. Germline V gene sequence: CDR1 MGHRA, CDR2 YSYEKL. The CDR3 has 16 amino acids. V was cut by 3 bases and J by 3 bases, with 15 bases left in between. The chain uses TRBV4-1 and TRBJ1-5; possible D gene TRBD1, 6 bases. Sequencing used blood. The receptor was isolated from a woman aged 40 to 50 with Graves' ophthalmopathy. CDR3 loop: CASSHGPRQANQPQHF. CDR3 DNA sequence: TGCGCCAGCAGCCATGGTCCCCGACAGGCCAATCAGCCCCAGCATTTT.